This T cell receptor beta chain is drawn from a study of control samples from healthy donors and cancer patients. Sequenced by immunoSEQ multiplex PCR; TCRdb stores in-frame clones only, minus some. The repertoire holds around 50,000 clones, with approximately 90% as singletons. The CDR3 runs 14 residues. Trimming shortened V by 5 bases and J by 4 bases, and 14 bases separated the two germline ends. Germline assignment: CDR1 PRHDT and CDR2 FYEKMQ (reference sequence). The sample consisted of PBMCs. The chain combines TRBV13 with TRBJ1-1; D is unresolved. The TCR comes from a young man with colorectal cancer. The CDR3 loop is CASSPPNRVTEAFF. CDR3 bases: TGTGCCAGCAGCCCACCAAATCGGGTCACTGAAGCTTTCTTT.